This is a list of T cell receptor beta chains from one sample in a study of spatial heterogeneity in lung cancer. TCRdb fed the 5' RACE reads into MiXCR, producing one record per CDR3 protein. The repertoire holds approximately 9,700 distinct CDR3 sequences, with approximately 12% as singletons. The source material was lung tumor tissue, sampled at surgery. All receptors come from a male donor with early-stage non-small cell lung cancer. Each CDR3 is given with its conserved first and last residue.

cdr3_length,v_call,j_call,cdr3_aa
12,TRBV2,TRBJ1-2,CASRDSLISYTF
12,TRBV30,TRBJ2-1,CAWSPVTVRRFF
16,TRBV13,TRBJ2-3,CASSLQQGAATDTQYF
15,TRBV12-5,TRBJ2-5,CASGDGTGLQETQYF
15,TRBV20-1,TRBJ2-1,CSASRAGGPHNEQFF
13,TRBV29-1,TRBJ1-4,CSVDTTGSEKLFF
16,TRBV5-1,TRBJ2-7,CASSLADREQGYEQYF
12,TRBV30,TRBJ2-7,CAWSLLTYEQYF
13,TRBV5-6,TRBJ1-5,CASSLDRDQPQHF
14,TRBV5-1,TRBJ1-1,CASSATGFVTEAFF
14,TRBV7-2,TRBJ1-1,CASSLASGGPEAFF
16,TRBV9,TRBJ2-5,CASSPGDRAYQETQYF
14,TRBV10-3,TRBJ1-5,CAIRGTGSNQPQHF
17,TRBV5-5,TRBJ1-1,CASSTRGVGSWNTEAFF
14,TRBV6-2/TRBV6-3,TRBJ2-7,CASSPWTAGDEQYF
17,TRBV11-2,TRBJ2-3,CASSPRGSGRNADTQYF
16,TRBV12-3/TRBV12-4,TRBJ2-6,CASSLGLSSGANVLTF
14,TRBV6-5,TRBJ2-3,CASRTSGNTDTQYF
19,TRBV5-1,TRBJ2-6,CASSLAPTASNSGANVLTF
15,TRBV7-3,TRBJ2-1,CASSRDSSLYNEQFF
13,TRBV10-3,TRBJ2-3,CAVMPSSADTQYF
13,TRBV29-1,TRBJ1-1,CSFWGGGVTEAFF
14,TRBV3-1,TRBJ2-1,CASSLGDYYNEQFF
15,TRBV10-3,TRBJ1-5,CAISESGAGGPPQHF
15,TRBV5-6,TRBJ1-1,CASRIGDRENTEAFF
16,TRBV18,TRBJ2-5,CASSPLRMSSQETQYF
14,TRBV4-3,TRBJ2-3,CASSQLGNTDTQYF
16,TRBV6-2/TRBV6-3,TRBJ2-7,CASSYSKLAGAYEQYF
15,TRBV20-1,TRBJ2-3,CSARDLLASTDTQYF
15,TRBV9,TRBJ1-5,CASSVAPDSNQPQHF